The text below deals with one T cell receptor (beta chain). cDNA molecules, individually, were tagged with unique molecular identifiers. TCRdb reprocessed the 5' RACE reads via MiXCR and lists one record per CDR3 protein. The table records 66,000 or so distinct CDR3 sequences, roughly 10% of them present only once. These data belong to a study of early T cells in non-severe SARS-CoV-2 infection. As for the study in general: Unpaired chains resulted from sequencing bulk RNA of unsorted whole blood.

V lost 2 bases and J 7 bases, leaving 15 bases between the germline ends. The CDR3 length is 14 residues. Germline V gene sequence: CDR1 LGHDT, CDR2 YNNKEL (reference sequence). Material: whole blood. The TCR was taken from an adult who was a healthcare worker with PCR-confirmed SARS-CoV-2 infection or an uninfected control (not recorded which). The V gene is TRBV3-1, the J gene TRBJ2-7; D may match TRBD1 or TRBD2 (5 bases each). The CDR3 DNA is TGTGCCAGCAGCCAACGGGGTTCCGAGGGGGAGCAGTACTTC. Protein: CASSQRGSEGEQYF.